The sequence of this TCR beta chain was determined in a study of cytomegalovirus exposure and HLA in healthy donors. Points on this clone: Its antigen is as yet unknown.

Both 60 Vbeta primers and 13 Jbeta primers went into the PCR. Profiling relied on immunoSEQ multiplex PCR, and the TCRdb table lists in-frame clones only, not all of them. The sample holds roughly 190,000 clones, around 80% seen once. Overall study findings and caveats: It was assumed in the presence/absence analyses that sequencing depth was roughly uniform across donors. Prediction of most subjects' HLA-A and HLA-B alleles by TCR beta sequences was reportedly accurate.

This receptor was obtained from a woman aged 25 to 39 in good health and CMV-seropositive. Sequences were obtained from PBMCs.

Here the CDR3 reads CASSTSGSTGTQYF. The CDR3 DNA sequence: TGCGCCAGCAGCACAAGCGGGAGCACGGGGACCCAGTACTTC. The gene calls are TRBV5-1 and TRBJ2-5; TRBD2 matches at 8 bases. CDR1 and CDR2 (germline): SGHRS, YFSETQ. The ends lost 4 bases at V and 7 bases at J; junction bases unmatched: 9. CDR3 size: 14 residues.